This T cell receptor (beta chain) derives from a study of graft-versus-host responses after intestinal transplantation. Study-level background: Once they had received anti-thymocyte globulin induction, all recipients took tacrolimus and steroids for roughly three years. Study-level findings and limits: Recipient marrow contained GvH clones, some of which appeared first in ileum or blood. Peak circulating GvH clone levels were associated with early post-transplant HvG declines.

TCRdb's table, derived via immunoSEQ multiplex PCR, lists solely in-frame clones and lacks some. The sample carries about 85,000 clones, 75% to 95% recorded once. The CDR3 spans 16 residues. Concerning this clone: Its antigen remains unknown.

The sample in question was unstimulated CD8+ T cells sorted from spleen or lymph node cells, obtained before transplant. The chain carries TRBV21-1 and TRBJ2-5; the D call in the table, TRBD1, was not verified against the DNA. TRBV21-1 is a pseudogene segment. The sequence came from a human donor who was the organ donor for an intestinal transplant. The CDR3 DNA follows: TGTGCCAGCAGCAAAGAAGGGGGCAGGTACCAAGAGACCCAGTACTTC. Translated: CASSKEGGRYQETQYF.